Described below is a single T cell receptor (beta chain) sequence and its context. Its antigen is undetermined. TCRdb redid the calling of the 5' RACE reads with MiXCR, one entry per CDR3 protein. The table shows a few hundred thousand distinct CDR3 sequences, with about 24% occurring only once. The data originate from a study of CD8 T cells in ankylosing spondylitis. Findings and limits, study-wide: Typical of ankylosing spondylitis blood, it appeared, was a TCR beta motif of eight highly homologous variants.

Trimming stripped 7 bases from V and 2 bases from J, with 15 bases between. Per germline, CDR1 MNHNS and CDR2 SASEGT. The CDR3 sequence is 16 residues long. The sample consisted of blood, either unsorted or a sorted T cell fraction (not recorded which). This receptor was taken from a male donor with ankylosing spondylitis or in good health (not recorded which). The chain is built from TRBV6-1 and TRBJ2-6; TRBD1 or TRBD2 may be the D gene (5 bases each). The CDR3 nucleotides are TGTGCCAGCAATCGGGACGTGGGGGCTGGGGCCAACGTCCTGACTTTC. Its protein is CASNRDVGAGANVLTF.